The following is a TCR beta chain sequence with its context. Its antigen is still unknown. This sample is drawn from a study of beta chain features in type 1 diabetes. Averaging about 100 mL, one heparinised blood draw was given by each donor. Overall study findings and caveats: Healthy donors had naive, central memory and Treg TCRB repertoires that appeared less similar than those seen among patients. Shortening of TCRB CDR3s, moderate but significant, appeared in all four CD4+ subsets of Type 1 diabetes patients.

Every isolated RNA sample was fully reverse transcribed, so sequencing captured expressed TCRB transcripts. Deep immunoSEQ sequencing covered naive, central memory and regulatory T cell samples. Only in-frame clones appear in the TCRdb table, and some are missing; sequencing was by immunoSEQ multiplex PCR. There are roughly 260,000 clones in the sample; roughly 11% occur only once, and roughly 0.017% lies in the top ten. In germline, CDR1 is MNHNY, CDR2 SVGAGI (reference sequence). The CDR3 contains 11 residues. Sequences were obtained from naive CD4+ T cells from blood. This sequence joins TRBV6-6 and TRBJ2-1; 7 nucleotides align to TRBD2. This TCR was sampled from a man aged 25 to 40 with type 1 diabetes. The CDR3 here is CVGGDYNEQFF. As DNA, the CDR3 is TGTGTGGGGGGGGATTACAATGAGCAGTTCTTC.